This TCR beta chain was profiled in a study of T cells in Graves' hyperthyroidism and ophthalmopathy. As for the study in general: Peripheral blood was obtained at initial diagnosis, preceding any treatment. Study-wide points: Most clonotypes expanded in thyroid above 0.001 were likewise present in blood.

RNA transcripts gave rise to amplified TCR beta CDR3 regions. First-round RT-PCR of the TCR CDR3 relied on the HTBI primer set. TCRdb passed the multiplex PCR reads through MiXCR, listing each CDR3 protein once. The sample has about 610,000 distinct CDR3 sequences, about a sixth seen once. Germline values: CDR1 SGHAT, CDR2 FQNNGV. Deletions cut 7 bases from V and 2 bases from J, with 11 bases between. The CDR3 length is 13 residues. This clonotype was seen many times. Its specificity is not known. The sample consisted of blood. The TCR comes from a woman between 40 and 55 years old with Graves' ophthalmopathy. J is TRBJ2-5 and V is TRBV11-2; D is undetermined. CDR3 bases: TGTGCCAGCACCAAAGGGTATCAAGAGACCCAGTACTTC. Translated, it gives CASTKGYQETQYF.